This T cell receptor (beta chain) was sequenced in a study of T cell repertoires in cytomegalovirus infection. TCRdb re-analysed the reads in MiXCR, keeping a single row per CDR3 protein. The table lists approximately 590,000 distinct CDR3 sequences, just under 40% of them singletons. With 5 bases removed from V and 7 bases from J, the gap between germline ends came to 15 bases. CDR1 is SGHAT and CDR2 is FQNNGV in the germline V gene. This CDR3 has 13 amino acids. Only one count was recorded for this clonotype. What it recognizes is unknown. V gene TRBV11-2 combines with J gene TRBJ2-7; D unresolved. The sample consisted of cultured PBMCs, taken from culture after CMV antigen stimulation. The TCR sequence derives from a human donor in good health (CMV status not recorded). Some clones in this sample may be carry-over from other donors' samples. DNA for the CDR3: TGTGCCAGCAGCCTCAACTGGGATCGGGAGCAGTACTTC. Protein product: CASSLNWDREQYF. The entire variable domain, with the rest obtained from reference TRBV11-2 and TRBJ2-7, is as follows: EAGVAQSPRYKIIEKRQSVAFWCNPISGHATLYWYQQILGQGPKLLIQFQNNGVVDDSQLPKDRFSAERLKGVDSTLKIQPAKLEDSAVYLCASSLNWDREQYFGPGTRLTVT.